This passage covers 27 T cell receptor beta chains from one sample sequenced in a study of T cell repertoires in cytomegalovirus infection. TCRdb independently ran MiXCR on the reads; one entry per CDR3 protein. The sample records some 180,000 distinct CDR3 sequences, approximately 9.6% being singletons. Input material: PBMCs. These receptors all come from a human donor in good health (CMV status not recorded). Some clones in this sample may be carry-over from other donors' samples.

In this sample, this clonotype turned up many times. For the CDR3, the DNA is TGTGCCAGCAGCTTAGCGACTTTAAACACTGAAGCTTTCTTT. The encoded protein is CASSLATLNTEAFF. The rearrangement joins TRBV7-9 to TRBJ1-1, with no clear D. The CDR3 length is 14 residues. The V and J ends lost 0 bases and 2 bases respectively, with 7 bases between them. Germline CDR1 and CDR2: SEHNR and FQNEAQ (reference sequence).

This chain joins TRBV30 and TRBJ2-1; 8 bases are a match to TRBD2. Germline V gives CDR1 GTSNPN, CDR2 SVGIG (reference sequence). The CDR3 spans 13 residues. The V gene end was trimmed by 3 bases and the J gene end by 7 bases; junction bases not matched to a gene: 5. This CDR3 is CAWRGLDRNEQFF. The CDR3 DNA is TGTGCCTGGAGGGGACTAGACCGTAATGAGCAGTTCTTC.

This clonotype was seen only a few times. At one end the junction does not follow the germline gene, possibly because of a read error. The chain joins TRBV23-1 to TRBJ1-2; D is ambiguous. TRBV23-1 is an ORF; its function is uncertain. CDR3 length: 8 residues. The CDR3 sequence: CASLRQDF. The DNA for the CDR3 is TGCGCCAGCCTTAGGCAGGACTTC.

Written as DNA, the CDR3 is TGTGCCAGCAACCACCCGGGGGACTATGGCTACACCTTC. It encodes CASNHPGDYGYTF. The chain links TRBV7-9 to TRBJ1-2; D is perhaps TRBD1 (5 bases). The germline V gene encodes CDR1 SEHNR and CDR2 FQNEAQ (reference sequence). CDR3 length: 13 residues. V was cut by 7 bases and J by 3 bases, with 12 bases left in between.

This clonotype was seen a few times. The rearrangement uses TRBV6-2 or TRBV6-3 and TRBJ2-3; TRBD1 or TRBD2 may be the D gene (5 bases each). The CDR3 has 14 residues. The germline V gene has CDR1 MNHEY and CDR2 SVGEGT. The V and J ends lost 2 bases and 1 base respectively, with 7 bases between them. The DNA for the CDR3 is TGTGCCAGCAGTTACGGGACCCGCACAGATACGCAGTATTTT. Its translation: CASSYGTRTDTQYF.

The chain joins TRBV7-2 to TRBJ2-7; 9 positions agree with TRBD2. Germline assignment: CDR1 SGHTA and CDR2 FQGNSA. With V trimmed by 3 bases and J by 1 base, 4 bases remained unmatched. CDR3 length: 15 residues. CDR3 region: CASSFMGLASYEQYF. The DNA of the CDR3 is TGTGCCAGCAGCTTTATGGGACTAGCTTCCTACGAGCAGTACTTC.

CDR3 in amino acids: CASSHGTSGSKDNEQFF. In nucleotides, the CDR3 is TGTGCCAGCAGTCACGGGACTAGCGGGAGCAAGGACAATGAGCAGTTCTTC. The chain is built from TRBV27 and TRBJ2-1, with 14 bases that match TRBD2. The V segment lost 5 bases and the J segment 5 bases; nucleotides outside the gene matches: 8. Germline V gene lookup returns CDR1 MNHEY and CDR2 SMNVEV (reference sequence). There are 17 residues in the CDR3.

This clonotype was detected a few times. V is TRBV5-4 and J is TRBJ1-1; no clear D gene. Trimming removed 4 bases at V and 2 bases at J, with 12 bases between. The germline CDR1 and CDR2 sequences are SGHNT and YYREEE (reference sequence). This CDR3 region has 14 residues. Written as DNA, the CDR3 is TGTGCCAGCAGCCCCGGCGAGCTAAACACTGAAGCTTTCTTT. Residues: CASSPGELNTEAFF.

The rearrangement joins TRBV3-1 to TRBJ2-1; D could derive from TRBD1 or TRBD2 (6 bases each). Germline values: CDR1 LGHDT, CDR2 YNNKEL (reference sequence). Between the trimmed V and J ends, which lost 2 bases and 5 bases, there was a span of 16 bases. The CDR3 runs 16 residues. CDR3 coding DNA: TGTGCCAGCAGCCAAAAGGGGGGACGATCAGACAATGAGCAGTTCTTC. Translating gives CASSQKGGRSDNEQFF.

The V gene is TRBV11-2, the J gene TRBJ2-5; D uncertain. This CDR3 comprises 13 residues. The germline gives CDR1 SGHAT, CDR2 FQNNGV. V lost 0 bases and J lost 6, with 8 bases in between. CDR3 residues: CASSLDLKKTQYF. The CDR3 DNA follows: TGTGCCAGCAGCTTAGACCTGAAGAAGACCCAGTACTTC.

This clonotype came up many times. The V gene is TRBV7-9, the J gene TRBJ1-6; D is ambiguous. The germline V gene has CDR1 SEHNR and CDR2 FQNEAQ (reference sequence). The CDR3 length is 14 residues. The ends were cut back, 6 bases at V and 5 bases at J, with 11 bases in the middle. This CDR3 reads CASRTGNNNSPLHF. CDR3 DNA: TGTGCCAGCAGGACCGGGAACAATAATTCACCCCTCCACTTT.

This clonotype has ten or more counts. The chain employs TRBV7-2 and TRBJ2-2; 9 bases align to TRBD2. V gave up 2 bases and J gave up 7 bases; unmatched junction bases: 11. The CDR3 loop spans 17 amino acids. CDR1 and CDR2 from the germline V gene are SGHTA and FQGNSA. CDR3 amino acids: CASSLTRARGGFGELFF. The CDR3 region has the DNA TGTGCCAGCAGCTTAACCCGGGCGCGGGGGGGCTTCGGGGAGCTGTTTTTT. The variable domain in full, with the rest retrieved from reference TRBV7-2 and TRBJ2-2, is GAGVSQSPSNKVTEKGKDVELRCDPISGHTALYWYRQSLGQGLEFLIYFQGNSAPDKSGLPSDRFSAERTGGSVSTLTIQRTQQEDSAVYLCASSLTRARGGFGELFFGEGSRLTVL.

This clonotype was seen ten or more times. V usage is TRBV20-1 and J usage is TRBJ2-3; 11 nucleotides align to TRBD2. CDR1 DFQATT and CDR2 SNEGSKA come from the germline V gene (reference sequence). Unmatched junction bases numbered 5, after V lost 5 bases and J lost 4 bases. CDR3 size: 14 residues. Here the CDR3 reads CSAHIAGGADTQYF. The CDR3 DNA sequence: TGCAGTGCTCACATAGCGGGGGGGGCAGATACGCAGTATTTT.

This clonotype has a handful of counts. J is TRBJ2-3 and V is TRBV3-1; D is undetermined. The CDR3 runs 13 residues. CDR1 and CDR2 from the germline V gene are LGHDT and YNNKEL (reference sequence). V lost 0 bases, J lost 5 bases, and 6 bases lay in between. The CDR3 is CASSQENGDTQYF. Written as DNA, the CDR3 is TGTGCCAGCAGCCAAGAAAACGGAGATACGCAGTATTTT.

The CDR3 here is CASSQDPTVGEQYF. The CDR3 coding sequence is TGTGCCAGCAGCCAAGATCCGACAGTCGGTGAGCAGTACTTC. The chain combines TRBV4-2 with TRBJ2-7, with D possibly matching TRBD1 (5 bases). The CDR3 covers 14 residues. Germline CDR1 reads LGHNA; CDR2 reads YNFKEQ. V was clipped by 0 bases and J by 7 bases, with 13 bases between them.

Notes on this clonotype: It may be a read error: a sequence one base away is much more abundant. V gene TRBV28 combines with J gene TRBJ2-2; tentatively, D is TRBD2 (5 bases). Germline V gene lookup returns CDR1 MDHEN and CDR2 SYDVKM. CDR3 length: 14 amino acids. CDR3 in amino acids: CASRGHTNTGELIF. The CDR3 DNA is TGTGCCAGCAGAGGTCACACGAACACCGGGGAGCTGATTTTT.

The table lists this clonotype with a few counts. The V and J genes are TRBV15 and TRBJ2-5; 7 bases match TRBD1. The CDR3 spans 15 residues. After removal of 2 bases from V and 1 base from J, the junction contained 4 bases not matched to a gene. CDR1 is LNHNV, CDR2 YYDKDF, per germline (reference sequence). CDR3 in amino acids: CATSRYNRGQETQYF. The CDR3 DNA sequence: TGTGCCACCAGCAGATACAACAGGGGCCAAGAGACCCAGTACTTC.

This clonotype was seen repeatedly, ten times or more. In DNA form, the CDR3 reads TGTGCCAGCAGGCTACTCGGGAACACTGAAGCTTTCTTT. Translating gives CASRLLGNTEAFF. This chain joins TRBV7-9 and TRBJ1-1, with D uncertain. V lost 6 bases and J lost 1, with 9 bases in between. The CDR3 is 13 residues long. CDR1 and CDR2 (germline): SEHNR, FQNEAQ (reference sequence).

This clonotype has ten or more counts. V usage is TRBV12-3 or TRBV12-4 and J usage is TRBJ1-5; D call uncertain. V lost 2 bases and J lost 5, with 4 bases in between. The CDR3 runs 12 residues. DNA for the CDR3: TGTGCCAGCAGTTTATCATATCAGCCCCAGCATTTT. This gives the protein CASSLSYQPQHF.

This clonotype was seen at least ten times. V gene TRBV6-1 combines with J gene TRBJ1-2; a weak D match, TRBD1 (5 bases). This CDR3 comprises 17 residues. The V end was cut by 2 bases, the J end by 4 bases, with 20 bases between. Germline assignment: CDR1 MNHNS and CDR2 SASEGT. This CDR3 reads CASSESSWQGPLYGYTF. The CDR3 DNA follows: TGTGCCAGCAGTGAAAGCTCTTGGCAGGGTCCTCTCTATGGCTACACCTTC.

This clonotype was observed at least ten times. Written as DNA, the CDR3 is TGTGCCAGCAGCTTATATTCTTTTGGGACAGGGCGTGAAAAACTGTTTTTT. Translation gives CASSLYSFGTGREKLFF. This chain uses TRBV7-2 with TRBJ1-4, with 9 bases matching TRBD1. V lost 2 bases, J lost 7 bases, and 11 bases stayed unmatched. Germline CDR1 reads SGHTA; CDR2 reads FQGNSA. The CDR3 runs 17 residues.

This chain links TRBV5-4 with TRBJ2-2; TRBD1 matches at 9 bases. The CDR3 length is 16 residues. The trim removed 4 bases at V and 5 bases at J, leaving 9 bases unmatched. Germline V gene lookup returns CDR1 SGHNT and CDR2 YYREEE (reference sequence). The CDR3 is CASSPGDRGTTGELFF. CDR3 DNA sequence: TGTGCCAGCAGCCCCGGAGACAGGGGGACGACCGGGGAGCTGTTTTTT.

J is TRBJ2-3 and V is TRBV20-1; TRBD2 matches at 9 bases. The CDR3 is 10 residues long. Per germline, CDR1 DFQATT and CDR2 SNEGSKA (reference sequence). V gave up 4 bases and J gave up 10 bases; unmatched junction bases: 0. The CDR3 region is CSAIAGAQYF. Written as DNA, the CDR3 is TGCAGTGCTATAGCGGGGGCGCAGTATTTT.

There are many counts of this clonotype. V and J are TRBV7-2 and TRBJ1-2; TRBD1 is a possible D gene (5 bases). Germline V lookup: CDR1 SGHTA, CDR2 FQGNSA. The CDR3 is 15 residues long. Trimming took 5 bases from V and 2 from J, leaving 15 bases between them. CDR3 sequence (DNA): TGTGCCAGCAGCCCTGGGGCGGGGGGAAACTATGGCTACACCTTC. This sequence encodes CASSPGAGGNYGYTF. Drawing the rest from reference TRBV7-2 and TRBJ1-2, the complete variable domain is GAGVSQSPSNKVTEKGKDVELRCDPISGHTALYWYRQSLGQGLEFLIYFQGNSAPDKSGLPSDRFSAERTGGSVSTLTIQRTQQEDSAVYLCASSPGAGGNYGYTFGSGTRLTVV.

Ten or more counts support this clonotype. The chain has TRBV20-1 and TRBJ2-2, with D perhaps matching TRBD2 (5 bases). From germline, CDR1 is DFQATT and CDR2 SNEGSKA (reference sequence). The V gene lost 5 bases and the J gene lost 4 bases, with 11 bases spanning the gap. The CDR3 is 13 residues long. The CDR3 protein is CSAPNGVTGELFF. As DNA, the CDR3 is TGCAGTGCTCCCAACGGGGTCACCGGGGAGCTGTTTTTT.

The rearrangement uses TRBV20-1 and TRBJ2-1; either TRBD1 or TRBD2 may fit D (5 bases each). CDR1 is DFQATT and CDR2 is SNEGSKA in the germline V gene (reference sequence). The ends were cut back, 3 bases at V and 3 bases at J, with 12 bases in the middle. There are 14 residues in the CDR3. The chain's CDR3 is CSASYGDDYNEQFF. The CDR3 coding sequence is TGCAGTGCTAGTTACGGGGACGACTACAATGAGCAGTTCTTC.

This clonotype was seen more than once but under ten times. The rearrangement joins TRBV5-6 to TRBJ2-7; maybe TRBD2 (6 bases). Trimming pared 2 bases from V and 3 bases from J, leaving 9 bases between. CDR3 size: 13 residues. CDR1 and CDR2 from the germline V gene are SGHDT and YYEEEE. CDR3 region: CASSFRRGYEQYF. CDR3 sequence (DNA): TGTGCCAGCAGCTTCCGGAGGGGCTACGAGCAGTACTTC.